This T cell receptor (beta chain) was identified in a study of T-cell memory formation after mild COVID-19. Study-wide points: Clones that contracted from day 15 to 85 were balanced CD4/CD8, while later expanders leaned CD4+. Mainly in CM and EM were contracting CD4+ clones; CD8+ were in EMRA.

TCRdb fed the 5' RACE reads into MiXCR, producing one record per CDR3 protein. The table records about 390,000 distinct CDR3 sequences, more than 15% of them present only once. Germline V gene lookup returns CDR1 ENHRY and CDR2 SYGVKD. Unmatched junction bases numbered 3, after V lost 4 bases and J lost 3 bases. The CDR3 has 14 amino acids. About this clonotype: What it binds is not known.

The chain has TRBV10-3 and TRBJ1-2; 9 nucleotides match TRBD1. This sequence was found in a man between 18 and 35 years old who had mild COVID-19 (a few samples of this study predate the infection). Cell type and time point are not known. The material sequenced was PBMCs or a T cell subset sorted from them (not recorded which). The chain's CDR3 is CAISGTGDHYGYTF. The CDR3, as DNA: TGTGCCATCAGTGGGACAGGGGACCACTATGGCTACACCTTC.